A selection of T cell receptor beta chains follows, all from one sample in a study of T cell changes during pregnancy in multiple sclerosis. The method was immunoSEQ multiplex PCR; TCRdb's version includes in-frame clones alone and lacks a portion of them. The sample has 130,000 or so clones, 80% to 95% seen once. This sample comprised peripheral blood, obtained before pregnancy. These TCRs come from a female donor with multiple sclerosis, enrolled in a pregnancy study. CDR3s include the opening cysteine and the closing phenylalanine or tryptophan. Each record gives: V gene, clone size, D gene, J gene, CDR3 DNA, CDR3 protein. The D gene is left open where the match is weak. Rows give clone size only sometimes, using once, few, many, or a class for an expanded clone.

V: TRBV2; size: .; D: .; J: TRBJ2-1; DNA: TGTGCCAGCATACCTAGCAGTTACAATGAGCAGTTCTTC; CDR3: CASIPSSYNEQFF
V: TRBV18; size: .; D: TRBD1; J: TRBJ2-3; DNA: TGTGCCAGCTCACCAATGGGACAGGGGCTCACAGATACGCAGTATTTT; CDR3: CASSPMGQGLTDTQYF
V: TRBV28; size: .; D: TRBD2; J: TRBJ2-5; DNA: TGTGCCAGCAGTCTCGAACTAGCGGGGGAGACCCAGTACTTC; CDR3: CASSLELAGETQYF
V: TRBV7-9; size: .; D: .; J: TRBJ2-2; DNA: TGTGCCAGCAGCTTAGCTTTGGCCGGGGGGCCCGGGGAGCTGTTTTTT; CDR3: CASSLALAGGPGELFF
V: TRBV6-4; size: .; D: .; J: TRBJ1-2; DNA: TGTGCCAGCGGGGATAGGGGCTATGGCTACACCTTC; CDR3: CASGDRGYGYTF
V: TRBV5-1; size: .; D: TRBD2; J: TRBJ2-2; DNA: TGCGCCAGCAGCTGGGGGGGGAACACCGGGGAGCTGTTTTTT; CDR3: CASSWGGNTGELFF
V: TRBV25-1; size: .; D: .; J: TRBJ2-1; DNA: TGTGCCAGCAGTGAATATAGTGGGGACAAGAACAATGAGCAGTTCTTC; CDR3: CASSEYSGDKNNEQFF
V: TRBV18; size: .; D: TRBD1; J: TRBJ1-1; DNA: TGTGCCAGCTCACCTAGGGACAGGGGGTCTGAAGCTTTCTTT; CDR3: CASSPRDRGSEAFF
V: TRBV27; size: .; D: TRBD2; J: TRBJ2-1; DNA: TGTGCCAGCAGTTCCCCTGTCGGGAGGTTCAATGAGCAGTTCTTC; CDR3: CASSSPVGRFNEQFF
V: TRBV6-5; size: few; D: .; J: TRBJ1-1; DNA: TGTGCCAGCAGTTACCGACAGTTCGACACTGAAGCTTTCTTT; CDR3: CASSYRQFDTEAFF
V: TRBV9; size: .; D: .; J: TRBJ2-1; DNA: TGTGCCAGCAGCCCTCCGGGTAGCCTCCTTTACAATGAGCAGTTCTTC; CDR3: CASSPPGSLLYNEQFF
V: TRBV5-1; size: once; D: TRBD1; J: TRBJ1-1; DNA: TGCGCCAGCAGCTTGGATTCAGGGGGACGAGGGACTGAAGCTTTCTTT; CDR3: CASSLDSGGRGTEAFF
V: TRBV4-1; size: .; D: TRBD1; J: TRBJ2-7; DNA: TGCGCCAGCAGCCCGTGGGACAGATCCTACGAGCAGTACTTC; CDR3: CASSPWDRSYEQYF
V: TRBV2; size: .; D: TRBD2; J: TRBJ2-2; DNA: TGTGCCAGCAGTGAACAGCGGGGGGTTCCCGGGGAGCTGTTTTTT; CDR3: CASSEQRGVPGELFF
V: TRBV6-6; size: .; D: .; J: TRBJ2-7; DNA: TGTGCCAGCAGTTACTCGTTGGAAGGAGTGTACGAGCAGTACTTC; CDR3: CASSYSLEGVYEQYF
V: TRBV7-3; size: .; D: .; J: TRBJ1-4; DNA: TGTGCCAACCTTGGACAGAGTATTACAACTAATGAAAAACTGTTTTTT; CDR3: CANLGQSITTNEKLFF
V: TRBV18; size: once; D: .; J: TRBJ2-7; DNA: TGTGCCAGCTCACCAGGAGGCGGGCGGGAACCGTACTTC; CDR3: CASSPGGGREPYF
V: TRBV9; size: .; D: .; J: TRBJ1-1; DNA: TGTGCCAGCAGCGTCACCTGGACAGCGAACACTGAAGCTTTCTTT; CDR3: CASSVTWTANTEAFF
V: TRBV6-1; size: few; D: .; J: TRBJ2-2; DNA: TGTGCCAGCAGTGAAGGGACAGACACCGGGGAGCTGTTTTTT; CDR3: CASSEGTDTGELFF
V: TRBV27; size: .; D: TRBD2; J: TRBJ2-1; DNA: TGTGCCAGCAGTTATGGGAAAGCGGGAGTTGAGCAGTTCTTC; CDR3: CASSYGKAGVEQFF
V: TRBV27; size: .; D: .; J: TRBJ2-1; DNA: TGTGCCAGCAATACCAAAACGGGACATCAGAGCTCCTACAATGAGCAGTTCTTC; CDR3: CASNTKTGHQSSYNEQFF
V: TRBV7-9; size: .; D: .; J: TRBJ1-1; DNA: TGTGCCACACAGGTGAACACTGAAGCTTTCTTT; CDR3: CATQVNTEAFF
V: TRBV5-1; size: .; D: .; J: TRBJ1-6; DNA: TGCGCCAGCAGCTTGGGGCCAGGCTCCTATAATTCACCCCTCCACTTT; CDR3: CASSLGPGSYNSPLHF
V: TRBV9; size: .; D: TRBD2; J: TRBJ2-5; DNA: TGTGCCAGCAGCGTCACTCTAGCGGGGGCAGAGACCCAGTACTTC; CDR3: CASSVTLAGAETQYF